The T cell receptor (beta chain) under discussion was sequenced for a study of blood T cell repertoires in COVID-19. Method: immunoSEQ multiplex PCR; TCRdb's copy keeps in-frame clones and lacks some. The table shows approximately 150,000 clones, with 65% to 80% occurring only once. The germline CDR1 and CDR2 sequences are SGHRS and YFSETQ. CDR3 length: 13 residues. The V gene lost 0 bases and the J gene lost 5 bases, with 9 bases spanning the gap. This chain links TRBV5-1 with TRBJ2-7; D is uncertain. The TCR was taken from a man aged 50-59 years with acute or convalescent COVID-19. The sequenced material came from peripheral blood. The CDR3 here is CASSLGQVNEQYF. DNA of the CDR3: TGCGCCAGCAGCTTGGGCCAGGTTAACGAGCAGTACTTC.